The rows below give T cell receptor beta chains drawn from one sample of a study of T cells in Graves' hyperthyroidism and ophthalmopathy. TCRdb redid the calling of the multiplex PCR reads with MiXCR, one entry per CDR3 protein. The table records 700,000 to 950,000 distinct CDR3 sequences, roughly a third of them present only once. The sequencing sample was made of blood. The source of these receptors is a woman aged 40-49 years with Graves' hyperthyroidism. Both conserved end residues are part of each CDR3. The D gene is left open where the match is weak. The size of a clone is reported for some rows only, either as once, few or many, or as a class for expanded clones.

TRBV19	many	-	TRBJ1-5	TGTGCCAGTAGGGTACAGCCCAATCAGCCCCAGCATTTT	CASRVQPNQPQHF
TRBV10-3	-	-	TRBJ1-1	TGTGCCATCAGTGATTGGCGGGGTTCTGAAGCTTTCTTT	CAISDWRGSEAFF
TRBV12-3/TRBV12-4	many	-	TRBJ1-1	TGTGCCAGCATGGGCAGGGTGAACACTGAAGCTTTCTTT	CASMGRVNTEAFF
TRBV7-3	many	TRBD1	TRBJ1-6	TGTGCCAGCAGCTCGACAGGGCCAAATTCACCCCTCCACTTT	CASSSTGPNSPLHF
TRBV29-1	many	TRBD1	TRBJ1-2	TGCAGCGTAACAGGGGGCACAGAGGGCTACACCTTC	CSVTGGTEGYTF
TRBV24-1	-	-	TRBJ2-5	TGTGCCACCAGCGTTCAGTCCCTGGGGACCCAGTACTTC	CATSVQSLGTQYF
TRBV7-9	many	-	TRBJ1-5	TGTGCCGGGGGGGGGGAGTGGGACCAGCCCCAGCATTTT	CAGGGEWDQPQHF
TRBV27	-	-	TRBJ2-7	TGTGCCAGCAGTTTATCCATATACTCCTACGAGCAGTACTTC	CASSLSIYSYEQYF
TRBV12-3/TRBV12-4	few	TRBD1	TRBJ1-3	TGTGCCAGCATTTTACAGGGGGGAAGAAACACCATATATTTT	CASILQGGRNTIYF
TRBV7-8	-	-	TRBJ1-5	TGTGCCAGCAGTCAGGGTTTCCAGCCCCAGCATTTT	CASSQGFQPQHF
TRBV2	-	-	TRBJ2-6	TGTGCCATCAGTGGTGGCAGGGCCGGGGCCAACGTCCTGACTTTC	CAISGGRAGANVLTF
TRBV11-2	-	TRBD2	TRBJ2-5	TGTGCCAGCAGCCACGTCTTGGGGGGGAGAGAGACCCAGTACTTC	CASSHVLGGRETQYF
TRBV2	-	-	TRBJ1-2	TGTGCAACACTCGGACGGGGCGGTGGCTACACCTTC	CATLGRGGGYTF
TRBV24-1	many	-	TRBJ1-2	TGTGCCACCAGTGATGATCAGACAGGTCTCGGCTACACCTTC	CATSDDQTGLGYTF
TRBV6-2/TRBV6-3	-	TRBD1	TRBJ1-6	TGTGCCAGCAGAACTGGACAGGGGCAGGAGCCCCTCCACTTT	CASRTGQGQEPLHF
TRBV2	few	-	TRBJ1-2	TGTGCCAGCCAGAGGACCTATGGCTACACCTTC	CASQRTYGYTF
TRBV12-3/TRBV12-4	few	-	TRBJ1-3	TGTGCCAGCAGTCCCCAGGGGCTGGTGGGAAACACCATATATTTT	CASSPQGLVGNTIYF